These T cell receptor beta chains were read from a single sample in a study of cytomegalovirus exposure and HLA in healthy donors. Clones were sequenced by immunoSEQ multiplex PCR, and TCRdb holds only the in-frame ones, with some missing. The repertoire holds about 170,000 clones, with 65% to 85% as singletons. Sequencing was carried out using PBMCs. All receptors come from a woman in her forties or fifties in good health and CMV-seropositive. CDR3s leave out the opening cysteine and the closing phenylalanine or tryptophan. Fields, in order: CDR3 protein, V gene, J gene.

ASSVGGGGYT	TRBV2	TRBJ1-2
ASSYGRAVGDTQY	TRBV6-6	TRBJ2-3
ASSPRTGTNYGYT	TRBV5-1	TRBJ1-2
ASGFVTGGDDTQY	TRBV2	TRBJ2-3
ASSSGQGNTQY	TRBV7-2	TRBJ2-3
AWSGPGTGAGNTIY	TRBV30	TRBJ1-3
ASSIESGITEAF	TRBV19	TRBJ1-1
ASLQGHQPQH	TRBV5-1	TRBJ1-5
ASSPMDRGRASNQPQH	TRBV18	TRBJ1-5
ASSLGSNSDEQF	TRBV7-3	TRBJ2-1
ASSEAGGAYNEQF	TRBV10-1	TRBJ2-1
ASSLDRDSNYGYT	TRBV9	TRBJ1-2
ASSLGGAAYEQY	TRBV5-1	TRBJ2-7
ASSFQTTPGTDTQY	TRBV11-3	TRBJ2-3
ASRVAGVETQY	TRBV6-5	TRBJ2-5
ASSLFNNEQF	TRBV5-1	TRBJ2-1
ASSPVPYNEQF	TRBV4-1	TRBJ2-1
ASSLARDTQY	TRBV7-8	TRBJ2-3
ASSGGSPSDYGYT	TRBV5-1	TRBJ1-2
ASSLGTLETQY	TRBV7-8	TRBJ2-5
ASSLAAGHTYEQY	TRBV5-5	TRBJ2-7
ASSLAGGLGEQY	TRBV28	TRBJ2-7
ASSFDPDRFETQY	TRBV5-5	TRBJ2-5
ASSERSSSVLYEQY	TRBV2	TRBJ2-7
AISESGLDTNEQF	TRBV10-3	TRBJ2-1
ASAFSLRGAISTDTQY	TRBV7-2	TRBJ2-3
ASSPTGGLSEAF	TRBV18	TRBJ1-1
ASSLGGGETEAF	TRBV27	TRBJ1-1
ASSEAVGTGQYEQY	TRBV6-1	TRBJ2-7
ASSEGPLGGYT	TRBV6-1	TRBJ1-2
ASSTSGEAKNIQY	TRBV19	TRBJ2-4
ASRFPAGGAPGYT	TRBV28	TRBJ1-2
SGGEETQY	TRBV29-1	TRBJ2-5